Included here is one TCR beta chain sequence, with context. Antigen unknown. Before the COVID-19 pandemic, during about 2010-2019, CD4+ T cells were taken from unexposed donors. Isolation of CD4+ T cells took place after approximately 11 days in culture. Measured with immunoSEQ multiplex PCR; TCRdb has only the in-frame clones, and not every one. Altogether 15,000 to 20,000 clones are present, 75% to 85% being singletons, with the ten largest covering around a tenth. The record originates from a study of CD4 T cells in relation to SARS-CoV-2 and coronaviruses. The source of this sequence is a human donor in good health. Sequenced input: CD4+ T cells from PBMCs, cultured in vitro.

CDR3 in amino acids: CASRPPRDEQFF. In nucleotides, the CDR3 is TGTGCCAGCAGGCCCCCAAGGGATGAGCAGTTCTTC. V is TRBV7-2 and J is TRBJ2-1; D remains unclear. V was cut by 6 bases and J by 8 bases, with 11 bases left in between. From germline, CDR1 is SGHTA and CDR2 FQGNSA. There are 12 residues in the CDR3.